This T cell receptor (beta chain) comes out of a study of blood T cells in healthy people across ages. Whole-study context: Template switching captured about one barcoded beta molecule per two T cells. Study-wide points: Both higher diversity and more naive CD4+ cells marked long-lived donors when set against aged donors.

Isolating PBMCs gave at least 6.5 million of these cells per sample. About this clonotype itself: What it recognizes is unknown.

Germline-derived CDR1 and CDR2 are LGHDT and YNNKEL (reference sequence). Trimming left V 0 bases short and J 13 bases short, with 15 bases between. This CDR3 is 14 amino acids long. A second PCR of 7 to 11 cycles used a sample-barcoded 5' primer and a J-beta primer mix. TCRdb re-called the 5' RACE reads with MiXCR, one entry per CDR3 protein. The table lists 980,000 or so distinct CDR3 sequences, around 48% of them singletons. The chain carries TRBV3-1 and TRBJ2-2; D not resolved. The clonotype originates from a man between 25 and 39 years old in good health. The sample was blood. CDR3 protein: CASSQENSKAGLFF. The CDR3 coding sequence is TGTGCCAGCAGCCAAGAAAATTCCAAGGCTGGGCTGTTTTTT.